This TCR beta chain was identified in a study of blood T cell repertoires in COVID-19 (dated by TCRdb to about 2020). Looking at the study overall: Collaborator samples came from the United States, Italy and Spain and covered acute and convalescent phases of COVID-19. The repertoires were released in a freely available public database meant as a resource for research on the immune response to SARS-CoV-2. Where available, HLA class I and class II types were obtained from metadata supplied by the sample provider rather than from assay-based typing. The samples were drawn from the first 160 participants of the ongoing ImmuneRACE study and from 950 to 1,500 subjects provided by 6 global collaborators. Sample metadata almost always included a de-identified subject ID, COVID-19 status, age in years and sex. The prospective study material was composed of cDNA or gDNA derived from T cells, B-cell-depleted T cells, or PBMCs. Subjects who had been exposed to COVID-19, were actively infected with it, or had recovered from it provided the deeply sampled blood TCRbeta repertoires that made up the dataset.

Points on this clone: What this receptor recognizes is not known. Within one base of it there is no much larger clone, and no base qualities were kept.

Including cysteine and phenylalanine, the CDR3 has 15 amino acids. The entry retains the CDR3 DNA only, 45 bases that are in frame from base 1. CDR1 and CDR2, looked up from the germline V gene, are SGDLS and YYNGEE. The junction shows trimming of 0 bases on V and 4 bases on J, plus 11 bases between the germline ends. Findings and caveats that apply to the study as a whole: The quantity of clinical and demographic metadata differed by source and by participant and was supplied without curation.

Whole blood was collected in K2EDTA tubes by collaborating institutions according to the institutions' own protocols. Collaborator samples were shipped for TCRbeta analysis as frozen whole blood, isolated PBMCs, or DNA extracted from either sample type. TCRbeta CDR3 regions were amplified from genomic DNA using the immunoSEQ Assay, a bias-controlled multiplex PCR. In the source study's methods: The number of nucleated cells in each sample was estimated by amplification of reference gene primers within the assay. To quantify the absolute abundance of each unique TCRbeta CDR3 rearrangement, sequence reads were collapsed and filtered. For each sample, productive Simpson clonality was calculated as the square root of Simpson's diversity index over productive rearrangements. TCRdb retrieved this table from immuneACCESS and kept in-frame rearrangements only. Not all clones are present; in checked studies, unresolved V genes account for under half, and no reason is known for the remainder. V and J calls and clone size come straight from that table; D and trimming were deduced from the DNA. This sample gives 50,000 to 70,000 clones in total; 80% to 90% of them show up just once. Of the sample, roughly 5.6% is held by the ten largest clones.

The sequence was obtained from a woman aged 55-69 years with acute or convalescent COVID-19. Sequenced input: peripheral blood. The chain couples TRBV9 to TRBJ1-3; a weak D assignment points to TRBD1 (5 bases agree). The DNA reads TGTGCCAGCAGCGTAGCTGGGGCGTCGGGAAACACCATATATTTT. Its coded protein is CASSVAGASGNTIYF.